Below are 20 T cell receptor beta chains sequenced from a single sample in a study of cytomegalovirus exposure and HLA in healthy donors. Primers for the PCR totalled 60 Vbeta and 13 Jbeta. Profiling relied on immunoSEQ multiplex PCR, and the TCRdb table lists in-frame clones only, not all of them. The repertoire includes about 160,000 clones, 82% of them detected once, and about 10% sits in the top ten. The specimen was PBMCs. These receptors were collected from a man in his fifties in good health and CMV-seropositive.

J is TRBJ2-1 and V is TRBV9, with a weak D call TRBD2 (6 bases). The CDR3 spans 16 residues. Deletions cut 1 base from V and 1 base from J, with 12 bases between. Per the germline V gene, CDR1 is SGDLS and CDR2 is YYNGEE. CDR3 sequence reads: CASSVLGGRSYNEQFF. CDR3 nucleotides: TGTGCCAGCAGCGTACTGGGGGGACGGTCCTACAATGAGCAGTTCTTC.

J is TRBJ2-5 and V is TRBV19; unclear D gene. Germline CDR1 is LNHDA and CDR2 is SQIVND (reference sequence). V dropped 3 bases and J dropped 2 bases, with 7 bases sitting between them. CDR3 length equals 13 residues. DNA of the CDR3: TGTGCCAGTAGTATCAACAAACAAGAGACCCAGTACTTC. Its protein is CASSINKQETQYF.

The chain's CDR3 is CASSLGTNSGNTIYF. DNA of the CDR3: TGTGCCAGCAGTTTAGGGACTAACTCTGGAAACACCATATATTTT. The rearrangement links TRBV28 to TRBJ1-3; TRBD1 is a possible D gene (5 bases). The V gene lost 2 bases and the J gene lost 0 bases, with 8 bases spanning the gap. Germline assignment: CDR1 MDHEN and CDR2 SYDVKM. The CDR3 consists of 15 residues.

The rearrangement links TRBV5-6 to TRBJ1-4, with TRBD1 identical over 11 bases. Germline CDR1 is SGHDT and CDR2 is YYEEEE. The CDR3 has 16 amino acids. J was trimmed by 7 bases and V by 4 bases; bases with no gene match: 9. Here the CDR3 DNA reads TGTGCCAGCAGCAGGGGAGCCGGGACAGGGGGTGAAAAACTGTTTTTT. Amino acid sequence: CASSRGAGTGGEKLFF. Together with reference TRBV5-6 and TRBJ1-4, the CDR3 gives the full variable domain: DAGVTQSPTHLIKTRGQQVTLRCSPKSGHDTVSWYQQALGQGPQFIFQYYEEEERQRGNFPDRFSGHQFPNYSSELNVNALLLGDSALYLCASSRGAGTGGEKLFFGSGTQLSVL.

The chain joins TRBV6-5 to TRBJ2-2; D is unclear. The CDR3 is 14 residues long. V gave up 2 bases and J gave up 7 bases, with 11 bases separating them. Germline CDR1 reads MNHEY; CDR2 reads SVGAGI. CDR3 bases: TGTGCCAGCAGTTACGGGCTGTCAGTCGGGGAGCTGTTTTTT. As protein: CASSYGLSVGELFF.

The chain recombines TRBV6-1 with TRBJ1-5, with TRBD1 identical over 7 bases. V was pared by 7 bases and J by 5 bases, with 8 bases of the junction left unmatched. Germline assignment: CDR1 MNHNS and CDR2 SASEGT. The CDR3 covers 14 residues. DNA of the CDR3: TGTGCCAGCACCGAAGGGGACAGCTATCAGCCCCAGCATTTT. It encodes CASTEGDSYQPQHF.

CDR3 loop: CASRPTGISNQPQHF. In nucleotides, the CDR3 is TGTGCCAGCAGACCTACAGGGATTAGCAATCAGCCCCAGCATTTT. This chain connects TRBV28 to TRBJ1-5; D may be TRBD1 (6 bases). From germline, CDR1 is MDHEN and CDR2 SYDVKM. This CDR3 contains 15 residues. Deletions cut 6 bases from V and 0 bases from J, with 12 bases between.

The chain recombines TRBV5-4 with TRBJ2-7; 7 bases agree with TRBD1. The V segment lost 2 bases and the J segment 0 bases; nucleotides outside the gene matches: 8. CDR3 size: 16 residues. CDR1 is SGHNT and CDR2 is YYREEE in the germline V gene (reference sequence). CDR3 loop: CASSFDRDRSSYEQYF. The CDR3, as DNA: TGTGCCAGCAGCTTCGACAGGGATAGGAGCTCCTACGAGCAGTACTTC.

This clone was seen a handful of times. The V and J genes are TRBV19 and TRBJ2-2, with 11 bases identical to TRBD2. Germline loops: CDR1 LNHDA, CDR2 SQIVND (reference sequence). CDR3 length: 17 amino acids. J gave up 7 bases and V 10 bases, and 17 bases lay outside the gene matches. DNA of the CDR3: TGTGCCACGAGGGACCCCCAACTAGCGGGAGCGGGCGGGGAGCTGTTTTTT. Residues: CATRDPQLAGAGGELFF.

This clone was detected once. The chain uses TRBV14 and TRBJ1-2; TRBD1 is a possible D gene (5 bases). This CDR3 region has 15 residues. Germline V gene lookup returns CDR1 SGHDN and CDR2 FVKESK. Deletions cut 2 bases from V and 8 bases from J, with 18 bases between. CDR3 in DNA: TGTGCCAGCAGCCAAAAACCTGACAGATCCTGGGGCTACACCTTC. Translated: CASSQKPDRSWGYTF.

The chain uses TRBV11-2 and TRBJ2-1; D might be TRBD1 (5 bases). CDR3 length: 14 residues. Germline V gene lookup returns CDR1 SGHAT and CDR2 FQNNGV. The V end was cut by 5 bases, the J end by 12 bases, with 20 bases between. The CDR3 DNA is TGTGCCAGCAGCGGATTACTTTGGGCAGGGTCGCAGTTCTTC. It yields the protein CASSGLLWAGSQFF.

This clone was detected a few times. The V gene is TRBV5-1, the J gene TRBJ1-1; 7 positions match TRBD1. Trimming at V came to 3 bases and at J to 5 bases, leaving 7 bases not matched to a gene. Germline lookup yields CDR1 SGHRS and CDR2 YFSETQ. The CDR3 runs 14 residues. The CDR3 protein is CASSSTGSLTEAFF. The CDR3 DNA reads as TGCGCCAGCAGCTCGACAGGGTCCCTGACTGAAGCTTTCTTT.

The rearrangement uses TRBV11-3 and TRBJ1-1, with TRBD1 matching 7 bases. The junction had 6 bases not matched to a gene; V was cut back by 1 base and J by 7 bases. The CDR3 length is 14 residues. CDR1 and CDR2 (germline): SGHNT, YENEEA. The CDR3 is CASSLGGQIFEAFF. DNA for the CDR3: TGTGCCAGCAGCTTAGGGGGACAGATATTTGAAGCTTTCTTT.

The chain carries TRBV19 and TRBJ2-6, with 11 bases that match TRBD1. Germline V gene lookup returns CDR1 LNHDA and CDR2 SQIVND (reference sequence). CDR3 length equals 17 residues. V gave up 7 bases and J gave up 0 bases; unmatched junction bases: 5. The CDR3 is CASNPGTGGSGANVLTF. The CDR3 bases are TGTGCCAGTAATCCCGGGACAGGGGGCTCTGGGGCCAACGTCCTGACTTTC.

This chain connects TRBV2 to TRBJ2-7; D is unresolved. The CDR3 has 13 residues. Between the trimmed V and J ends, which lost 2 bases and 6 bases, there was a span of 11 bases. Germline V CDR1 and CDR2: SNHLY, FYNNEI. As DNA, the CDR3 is TGTGCCAGCAGTGAACAGGATCCAGGCGAGCAGTACTTC. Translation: CASSEQDPGEQYF.

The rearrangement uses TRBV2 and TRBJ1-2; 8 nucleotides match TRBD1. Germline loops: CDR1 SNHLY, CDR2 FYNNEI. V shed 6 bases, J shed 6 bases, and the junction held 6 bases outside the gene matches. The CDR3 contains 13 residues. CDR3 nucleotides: TGTGCCAGCAGCGGCAGACAGGGGAATGGCTACACCTTC. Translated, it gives CASSGRQGNGYTF.

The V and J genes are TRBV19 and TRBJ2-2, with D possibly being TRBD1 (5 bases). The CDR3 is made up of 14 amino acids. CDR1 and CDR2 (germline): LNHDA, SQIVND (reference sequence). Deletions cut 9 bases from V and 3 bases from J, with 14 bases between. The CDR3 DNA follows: TGTGCCAGCCGGGCAGGGATGTACACCGGGGAGCTGTTTTTT. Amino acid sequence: CASRAGMYTGELFF. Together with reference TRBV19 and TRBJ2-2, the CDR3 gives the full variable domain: DGGITQSPKYLFRKEGQNVTLSCEQNLNHDAMYWYRQDPGQGLRLIYYSQIVNDFQKGDIAEGYSVSREKKESFPLTVTSAQKNPTAFYLCASRAGMYTGELFFGEGSRLTVL.

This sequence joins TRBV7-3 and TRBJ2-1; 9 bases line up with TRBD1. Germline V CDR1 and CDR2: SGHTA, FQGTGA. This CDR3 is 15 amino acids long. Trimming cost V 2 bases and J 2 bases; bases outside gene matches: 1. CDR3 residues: CASSLGTGTYNEQFF. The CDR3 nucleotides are TGTGCCAGCAGCTTAGGGACAGGGACCTACAATGAGCAGTTCTTC.

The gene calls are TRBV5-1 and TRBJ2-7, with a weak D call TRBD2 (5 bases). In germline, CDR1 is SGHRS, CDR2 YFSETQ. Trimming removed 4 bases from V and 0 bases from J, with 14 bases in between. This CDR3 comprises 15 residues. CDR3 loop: CASSPRGSNSYEQYF. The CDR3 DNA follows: TGCGCCAGCAGCCCACGCGGGTCCAACTCCTACGAGCAGTACTTC.

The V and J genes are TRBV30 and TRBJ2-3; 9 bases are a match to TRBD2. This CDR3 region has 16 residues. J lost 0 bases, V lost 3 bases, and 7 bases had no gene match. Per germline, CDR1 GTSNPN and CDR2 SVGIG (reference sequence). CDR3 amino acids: CAWRGAGGTSTDTQYF. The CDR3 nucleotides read TGTGCCTGGAGGGGGGCGGGGGGGACTAGCACAGATACGCAGTATTTT.